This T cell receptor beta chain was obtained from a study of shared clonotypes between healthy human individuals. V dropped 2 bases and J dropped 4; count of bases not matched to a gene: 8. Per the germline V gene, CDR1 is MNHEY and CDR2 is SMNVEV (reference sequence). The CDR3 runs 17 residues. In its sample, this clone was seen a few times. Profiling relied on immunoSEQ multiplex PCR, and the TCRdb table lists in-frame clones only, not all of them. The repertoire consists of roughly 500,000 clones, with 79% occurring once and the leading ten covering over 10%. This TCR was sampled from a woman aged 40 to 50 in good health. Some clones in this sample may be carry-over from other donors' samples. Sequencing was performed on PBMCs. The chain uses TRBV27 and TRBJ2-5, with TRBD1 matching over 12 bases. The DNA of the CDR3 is TGTGCCAGCAGTTTACCTCAGGGGACAGGGGGCCGAGAGACCCAGTACTTC. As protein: CASSLPQGTGGRETQYF.